These T cell receptor beta chains were read from a single sample in a study of identical twins. TCRdb called the 5' RACE reads again in MiXCR, with one record for every CDR3 protein. In the table there are some 630,000 distinct CDR3 sequences, 7.1% of which are singletons. In addition, the sample was reused for a study of yellow fever vaccine responses in identical twins.

Sequenced: PBMCs. Receptor source: a woman aged 18 to 35 in good health. Both conserved end residues are part of each CDR3. Fields, in order: D gene, V gene, J gene, CDR3 protein. A D gene is named only where the DNA matches it firmly.

D: -
V: TRBV10-2
J: TRBJ2-3
CDR3: CASRGGLGDTQYF

D: -
V: TRBV20-1
J: TRBJ2-2
CDR3: CSAPRRTPTGELFF

D: TRBD1
V: TRBV12-3/TRBV12-4
J: TRBJ2-4
CDR3: CASSLLGTGSNIQYF

D: -
V: TRBV5-6
J: TRBJ1-1
CDR3: CASSFRVLNTEAFF

D: -
V: TRBV12-3/TRBV12-4
J: TRBJ1-2
CDR3: CASRDLGPYGYTF

D: TRBD2
V: TRBV20-1
J: TRBJ2-1
CDR3: CSASSLPGLAYNEQFF

D: TRBD2
V: TRBV2
J: TRBJ2-3
CDR3: CASSKVRLAGATDTQYF

D: -
V: TRBV3-1
J: TRBJ2-3
CDR3: CASSQPGTLMTQYF

D: -
V: TRBV6-1
J: TRBJ2-1
CDR3: CASSPLGAEIYNEQFF

D: -
V: TRBV4-2
J: TRBJ1-3
CDR3: CASSQAAGSGNTIYF

D: -
V: TRBV9
J: TRBJ1-1
CDR3: CASSLGVTDGTEAFF

D: -
V: TRBV23-1
J: TRBJ2-4
CDR3: CASNLGTNYGDIQYF

D: -
V: TRBV29-1
J: TRBJ1-2
CDR3: CSVVWVNYGYTF

D: -
V: TRBV10-3
J: TRBJ1-2
CDR3: CAISEFADNYGYTF

D: TRBD1
V: TRBV2
J: TRBJ1-5
CDR3: CASSETTGTGFRISNQPQHF

D: TRBD2
V: TRBV7-8
J: TRBJ2-3
CDR3: CASSTWTSGIELDTQYF

D: -
V: TRBV20-1
J: TRBJ2-4
CDR3: CSAMPYETAKNIQYF

D: TRBD1
V: TRBV12-3/TRBV12-4
J: TRBJ2-5
CDR3: CASKWTGQETQYF

D: -
V: TRBV12-3/TRBV12-4
J: TRBJ2-5
CDR3: CASSFTLQETQYF

D: TRBD1
V: TRBV2
J: TRBJ1-1
CDR3: CASSGTGVNSEAFF

D: -
V: TRBV5-1
J: TRBJ2-2
CDR3: CASSFNQGPNTGELFF

D: -
V: TRBV29-1
J: TRBJ2-2
CDR3: CSVLVWGSYTGELFF

D: TRBD1
V: TRBV6-1
J: TRBJ1-1
CDR3: CASSEADRGRGNTEAFF

D: TRBD2
V: TRBV7-6
J: TRBJ2-7
CDR3: CASSLAPSGSGAYEQYF

D: -
V: TRBV11-2
J: TRBJ2-2
CDR3: CASSFLHSQNTGELFF

D: -
V: TRBV6-2/TRBV6-3
J: TRBJ1-2
CDR3: CASSDGSYGYTF

D: -
V: TRBV5-1
J: TRBJ2-7
CDR3: CASSFSSQVHEQYF

D: -
V: TRBV29-1
J: TRBJ2-1
CDR3: CSVEGDTGGQFF

D: TRBD2
V: TRBV4-2
J: TRBJ2-1
CDR3: CASSPRTSGQEQFF

D: TRBD2
V: TRBV3-1
J: TRBJ2-7
CDR3: CASSLGLGPSEQYF

D: TRBD2
V: TRBV7-6
J: TRBJ2-1
CDR3: CASSLAPLTSGGNEQFF

D: -
V: TRBV7-9
J: TRBJ2-1
CDR3: CASSPEGGNEQFF